This entry is about one T cell receptor (beta chain). Its antigen is as yet unknown. These data belong to a study of vaccination effects on CD4 cells after COVID-19. After expansion with viral peptide pools in the ViraFEST assay, antigen-specific CD4+ T cells were sequenced. Cells that had been cultured for roughly ten days were the source of isolated CD4+ T cells. Testing of the vaccine recipients showed negative nucleocapsid antibodies and no prior SARS-CoV-2 infection. A density of about 2.2 million PBMC per well was used; these cells were cultured with 10 IU/ml IL-2 and approximately 9.4 ug/ml peptides. The V and J ends lost 5 bases and 6 bases, in that order; junction bases with no gene match: 6. Germline V gene lookup returns CDR1 MNHEY and CDR2 SVGAGI. This CDR3 is built from 15 residues. TCRdb keeps only in-frame clones here, not all; method: immunoSEQ multiplex PCR. Of around 63,000 clones in the sample, 60% to 80% were seen once.

The sequence was collected from a human donor who received a COVID-19 vaccine. Sample: CD4+ T cells from PBMCs cultured with HCoV-OC43 spike peptides, taken before COVID-19 vaccination. The subset: HCoV-OC43 spike overlapping peptide pool stimulation. The rearrangement uses TRBV6-5 and TRBJ1-4; TRBD1 agrees at 10 bases. CDR3 nucleotides: TGTGCCAGCAGTCCGCGACAGGGGGCCGATGAAAAACTGTTTTTT. Translated, it gives CASSPRQGADEKLFF.